A selection of T cell receptor beta chains follows, all from one sample in a study of cytomegalovirus exposure and HLA in healthy donors. Using immunoSEQ multiplex PCR, the repertoire was profiled, and TCRdb retains in-frame clones only, with some absent. The sample shows approximately 220,000 clones, 75% to 80% of them seen only once. The sample was PBMCs. These receptors were taken from a male donor in good health and CMV-seronegative. CDR3s leave out the opening cysteine and the closing phenylalanine or tryptophan.

j_call | v_call | cdr3_length | cdr3_aa
TRBJ1-5 | TRBV5-3 | 13 | ARSLDGEGDQPQH
TRBJ1-3 | TRBV14 | 13 | ASSQDYGTGNTIY
TRBJ2-1 | TRBV18 | 12 | ASSLIAGGNEQF
TRBJ2-1 | TRBV27 | 15 | ASSLPRQGRSYNEQF
TRBJ1-5 | TRBV27 | 13 | ASSLRQGPNQPQH
TRBJ2-7 | TRBV7-6 | 12 | ASSDSPSSYEQY
TRBJ2-5 | TRBV30 | 11 | AWDRGPQETQY
TRBJ2-1 | TRBV9 | 13 | ASSVEGDSYNEQF
TRBJ2-1 | TRBV27 | 13 | ASSDSGRIHNEQF
TRBJ2-3 | TRBV27 | 15 | ASSFRGTSGRTMTQY
TRBJ1-1 | TRBV11-2 | 13 | ASSRGLGVWTEAF
TRBJ1-2 | TRBV28 | 12 | ASSLWSDRYGYT
TRBJ2-5 | TRBV7-3 | 14 | ASSSTVAGGRETQY
- | TRBV11-2 | 10 | ASSLRNYEQY
TRBJ1-4 | TRBV27 | 12 | ASSWTGGREKLF
TRBJ2-1 | TRBV7-6 | 14 | ASSWGRAGGDNEQF